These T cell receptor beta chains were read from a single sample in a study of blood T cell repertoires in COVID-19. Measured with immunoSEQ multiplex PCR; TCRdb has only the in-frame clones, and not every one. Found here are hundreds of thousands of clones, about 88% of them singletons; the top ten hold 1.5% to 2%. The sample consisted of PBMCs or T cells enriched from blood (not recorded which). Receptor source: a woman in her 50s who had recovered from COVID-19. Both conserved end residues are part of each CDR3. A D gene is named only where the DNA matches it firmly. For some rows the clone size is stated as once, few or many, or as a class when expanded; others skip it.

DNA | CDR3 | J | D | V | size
TGTGCCAGCAGCTTAGGCCTGGGGGGGAACATTCAGTACTTC | CASSLGLGGNIQYF | TRBJ2-4 | TRBD2 | TRBV7-9 | NA
TGTGCCAGCAGCCCTACAGGGAGCCCAACTCCGAACACCGGGGAGCTGTTTTTT | CASSPTGSPTPNTGELFF | TRBJ2-2 | NA | TRBV7-9 | NA
TGTGCCAGCACCTACAGGGGTGGGTACACTGAAGCTTTCTTT | CASTYRGGYTEAFF | TRBJ1-1 | TRBD1 | TRBV28 | NA
TGTGCCAGCAGCTTAGCCATGAACTATGGCTACACCTTC | CASSLAMNYGYTF | TRBJ1-2 | NA | TRBV7-9 | NA
TGTGCCAGCAGCGAAACGGGCAGAGGGACGAACACCGGGGAGCTGTTTTTT | CASSETGRGTNTGELFF | TRBJ2-2 | NA | TRBV14 | NA
TGTGCCAGCAGCTTTCTCACTAGCTCTCGCACAGATACGCAGTATTTT | CASSFLTSSRTDTQYF | TRBJ2-3 | NA | TRBV7-2 | NA
TGTGCCAGCAGTTTATGGAATAACAGAGAGCACGAAGCTTTCTTT | CASSLWNNREHEAFF | TRBJ1-1 | NA | TRBV28 | NA
TGTGCCAGCAGCCTAGCGGGAGGAGATGAGCAGTTCTTC | CASSLAGGDEQFF | TRBJ2-1 | TRBD2 | TRBV7-3 | NA
TGTGCCAGCAGTACGACAGGGGCCGGCGAGCAGTACTTC | CASSTTGAGEQYF | TRBJ2-7 | TRBD1 | TRBV27 | NA
TGTGCCAGCAGTACGGACGGAGGAGATGAAAAACTGTTTTTT | CASSTDGGDEKLFF | TRBJ1-4 | NA | TRBV6-5 | NA
TGTGCCAGCAGCAATGCTAGCGGGAACCTAGCCAAAAACATTCAGTACTTC | CASSNASGNLAKNIQYF | TRBJ2-4 | NA | TRBV21-1 | NA
TGTGCCTGGAGTGTAGGACTAGCGGGAGGGGATACGCAGTATTTT | CAWSVGLAGGDTQYF | TRBJ2-3 | TRBD2 | TRBV30 | NA
TGTGCCAGCAGCTTGGGGGGGGTGATCTCCCCCTACGAGCAGTACTTC | CASSLGGVISPYEQYF | TRBJ2-7 | NA | TRBV5-4 | NA
TGTGCCAGTAACCCTATAGCGGGAGCAGGACATGAGCAGTTCTTC | CASNPIAGAGHEQFF | TRBJ2-1 | TRBD2 | TRBV19 | NA
TGTGCCAGCAGCTTAGGAGGGCCTATAGGCTATGGCTACACCTTC | CASSLGGPIGYGYTF | TRBJ1-2 | NA | TRBV7-2 | NA
TGTGCCAGCTCACCGAGGTACAGGGAAGCTTTCTTT | CASSPRYREAFF | TRBJ1-1 | NA | TRBV18 | NA
TGTGCCAGCAGTTCCTCAGGGGTCCTGGGAGATACGCAGTATTTT | CASSSSGVLGDTQYF | TRBJ2-3 | NA | TRBV6-5 | NA
TGTGCCAGCAGCCAAATCCGGACAGCCTATGGCTACACCTTC | CASSQIRTAYGYTF | TRBJ1-2 | NA | TRBV5-6 | NA
TGTGCCAGCAGTTTGTCCCCATCGGGTTATAGCAATCAGCCCCAGCATTTT | CASSLSPSGYSNQPQHF | TRBJ1-5 | NA | TRBV28 | NA
TGTGCCAGCAGCCCTACCCCACTAGTCAATGAGCAGTTCTTC | CASSPTPLVNEQFF | TRBJ2-1 | NA | TRBV7-3 | NA
TGTGCCAGCTCCCGGGGGACAGGGGATTTTCAGCCCCAGCATTTT | CASSRGTGDFQPQHF | TRBJ1-5 | TRBD1 | TRBV28 | NA
TGCGCCAGCAGCTTGGGGACTAGCGGGAGGTCAGATACGCAGTATTTT | CASSLGTSGRSDTQYF | TRBJ2-3 | TRBD2 | TRBV5-1 | NA
TGTGCCAGCAGCCCTTACGGGGACTTCACAGATACGCAGTATTTT | CASSPYGDFTDTQYF | TRBJ2-3 | NA | TRBV7-8 | NA
TGTGCCAGCAGCTTAATCGGGTTGCCCGAAGCTTTCTTT | CASSLIGLPEAFF | TRBJ1-1 | NA | TRBV7-9 | few
TGTGCTAGTGGTTCCGACGACAGGGTTCGTGGCTACACCTTC | CASGSDDRVRGYTF | TRBJ1-2 | TRBD1 | TRBV12-5 | NA
TGCAGCGTTGGGACAGCTCTAGGGAGCACTGAAGCTTTCTTT | CSVGTALGSTEAFF | TRBJ1-1 | NA | TRBV29-1 | NA
TGTGCCAGCAGCCAAGAATCCGTGACTAGCGGGAGCTACAATGAGCAGTTCTTC | CASSQESVTSGSYNEQFF | TRBJ2-1 | TRBD2 | TRBV3-1/TRBV3-2 | NA
TGTGCCAGCAGTGAATACGGGAGAGCGTACGAGCAGTACTTC | CASSEYGRAYEQYF | TRBJ2-7 | NA | TRBV2 | few
TGTGCCACCAGCAGAGCCAGGGTGGCCACTGAAGCTTTCTTT | CATSRARVATEAFF | TRBJ1-1 | NA | TRBV15 | NA
TGTGCCAGCAGCCCCGACAGTCTCCGTGGGACCCAGTACTTC | CASSPDSLRGTQYF | TRBJ2-5 | NA | TRBV7-9 | NA
TGTGCCAGCAGCTTAGCCAGGCTTAAGACCCAGTACTTC | CASSLARLKTQYF | TRBJ2-5 | NA | TRBV7-2 | once
TGCGCCAGCAGCCCGGACAGAATTAATGAAAAACTGTTTTTT | CASSPDRINEKLFF | TRBJ1-4 | NA | TRBV4-3 | NA
TGTGCCAGCAGCTCGCACCAACAGGGGTGGAATTCACCCCTCCACTTT | CASSSHQQGWNSPLHF | TRBJ1-6 | TRBD1 | TRBV5-5 | NA
TGTGCCAGCACAGGATTTAGTTGGACCGGGGAGCTGTTTTTT | CASTGFSWTGELFF | TRBJ2-2 | NA | TRBV27 | NA
TGTGCCAGCAGTCCTGGACTGAGCTACGAGCAGTACTTC | CASSPGLSYEQYF | TRBJ2-7 | NA | TRBV28 | NA
TGTGCCAGCAGCCAACCCACAACCAGGGGACCCAGGAGCTCCTACGAGCAGTACTTC | CASSQPTTRGPRSSYEQYF | TRBJ2-7 | NA | TRBV3-1/TRBV3-2 | NA
TGTGCCAGCAGCAGTCTCCGGGGACTAGAACGTGATGAGCAGTTCTTC | CASSSLRGLERDEQFF | TRBJ2-1 | TRBD2 | TRBV14 | NA
TGTGCCAGCAGCCAAGATTGGGGCAGCGAGCAGTTCTTC | CASSQDWGSEQFF | TRBJ2-1 | NA | TRBV14 | NA
TGTGCCAGCTCACCACCTGTGCACAGGGGGGAGACCCAGTACTTC | CASSPPVHRGETQYF | TRBJ2-5 | TRBD1 | TRBV18 | NA
TGTGCCAGCAGGCTTATCGACAGGGGATACACTGAAGCTTTCTTT | CASRLIDRGYTEAFF | TRBJ1-1 | TRBD1 | TRBV28 | NA
TGTGCCAGCAGCTTACTGGGAGCTAGTAAGACCCAGTACTTC | CASSLLGASKTQYF | TRBJ2-5 | NA | TRBV7-9 | NA
TGTGCCAGCTCTTCCACGACCGGAGACTCTGGAAACACCATATATTTT | CASSSTTGDSGNTIYF | TRBJ1-3 | NA | TRBV18 | NA
TGTGCCACCAGTGATCCAGGGGCGATCGGTGAGCAGTTCTTC | CATSDPGAIGEQFF | TRBJ2-1 | NA | TRBV24-1 | NA
TGTGCCAGCAGTAGACAGATGGTTAGCAATCAGCCCCAGCATTTT | CASSRQMVSNQPQHF | TRBJ1-5 | NA | TRBV6-5 | NA
TGTGCCAGCAGCTATCCCCCTCAGCCCCAGCATTTT | CASSYPPQPQHF | TRBJ1-5 | NA | TRBV28 | NA
TGTGCCAGCAGCCCTAGCGGGCACAATGAGCAGTTCTTC | CASSPSGHNEQFF | TRBJ2-1 | TRBD2 | TRBV3-1/TRBV3-2 | NA
TGTGCCAGCAGCTTAGCCCTAGCGGGAGGTCAGGAGACCCAGTACTTC | CASSLALAGGQETQYF | TRBJ2-5 | TRBD2 | TRBV7-9 | NA
TGTGCCAGCAGCCCTGTCTCCCAGAAGGAAAAACTGTTTTTT | CASSPVSQKEKLFF | TRBJ1-4 | NA | TRBV28 | NA
TGTGCCAGCAGTCGCCGGGACAGGGGAAGAGGGGTGTTTTTT | CASSRRDRGRGVFF | TRBJ1-4 | TRBD1 | TRBV28 | NA
TGCGCCAGCAGCTTACCCGGGACTCAGACAGATACGCAGTATTTT | CASSLPGTQTDTQYF | TRBJ2-3 | NA | TRBV5-1 | NA
TGTGCCAGCAGCCAAAACAGCCTAGCAGACCTCCCCGGGGAGCTGTTTTTT | CASSQNSLADLPGELFF | TRBJ2-2 | NA | TRBV3-1/TRBV3-2 | NA
TGCGCCAGCAGCTTGGATCGAGGCGAGCAGTACTTC | CASSLDRGEQYF | TRBJ2-7 | NA | TRBV5-1 | NA
TGTGCCAGCAGCTTAGCTGCGCGGAGCGCGAACACCGGGGAGCTGTTTTTT | CASSLAARSANTGELFF | TRBJ2-2 | NA | TRBV11-2 | NA
TGTGCCACATCTACAACTAGGGACACATACGAGCAGTACTTC | CATSTTRDTYEQYF | TRBJ2-7 | NA | TRBV27 | NA
TGTGCCAGCGCGTACAGAGATGCAGATACGCAGTATTTT | CASAYRDADTQYF | TRBJ2-3 | NA | TRBV25-1 | NA
TGTGCCAGCAGTTACTCGTACTCCGGGGAGCTGTTTTTT | CASSYSYSGELFF | TRBJ2-2 | NA | TRBV6-5 | NA
TGCGCCAGCAGTTTACAGGGGGAGACCCAGTACTTC | CASSLQGETQYF | TRBJ2-5 | TRBD1 | TRBV5-1 | NA
TGTGCCAGCAGTGTAGGATGGCGGGAGGGCCTAAACAATGAGCAGTTCTTC | CASSVGWREGLNNEQFF | TRBJ2-1 | TRBD2 | TRBV2 | NA